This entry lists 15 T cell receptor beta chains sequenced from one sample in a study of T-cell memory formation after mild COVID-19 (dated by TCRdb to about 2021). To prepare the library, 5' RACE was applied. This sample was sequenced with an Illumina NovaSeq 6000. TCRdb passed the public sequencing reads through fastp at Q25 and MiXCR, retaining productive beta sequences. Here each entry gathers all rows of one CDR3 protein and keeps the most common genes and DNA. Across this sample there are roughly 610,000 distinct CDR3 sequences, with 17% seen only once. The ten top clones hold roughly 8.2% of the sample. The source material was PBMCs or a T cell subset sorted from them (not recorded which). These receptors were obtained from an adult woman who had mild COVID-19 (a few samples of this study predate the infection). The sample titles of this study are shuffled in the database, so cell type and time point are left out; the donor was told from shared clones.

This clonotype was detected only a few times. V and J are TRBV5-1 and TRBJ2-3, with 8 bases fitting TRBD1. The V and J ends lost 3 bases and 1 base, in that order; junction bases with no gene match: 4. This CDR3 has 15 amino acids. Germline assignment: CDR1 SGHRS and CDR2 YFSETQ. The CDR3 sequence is CASSWGQVGTDTQYF. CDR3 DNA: TGCGCCAGCAGCTGGGGACAGGTCGGCACAGATACGCAGTATTTT. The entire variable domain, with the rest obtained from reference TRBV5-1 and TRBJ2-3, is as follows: KAGVTQTPRYLIKTRGQQVTLSCSPISGHRSVSWYQQTPGQGLQFLFEYFSETQRNKGNFPGRFSGRQFSNSRSEMNVSTLELGDSALYLCASSWGQVGTDTQYFGPGTRLTVL.

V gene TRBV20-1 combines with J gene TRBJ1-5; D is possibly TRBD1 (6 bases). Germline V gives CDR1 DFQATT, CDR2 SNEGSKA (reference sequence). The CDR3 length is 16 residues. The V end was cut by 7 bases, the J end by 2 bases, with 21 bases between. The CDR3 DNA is TGCAGTGTCACTGACCTCAGGGGCAGGCGCAATCAGCCCCAGCATTTT. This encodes CSVTDLRGRRNQPQHF.

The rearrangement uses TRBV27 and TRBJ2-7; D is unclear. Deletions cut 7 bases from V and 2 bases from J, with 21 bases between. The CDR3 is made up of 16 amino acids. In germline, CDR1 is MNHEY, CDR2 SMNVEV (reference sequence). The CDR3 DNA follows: TGTGCCAGCACGCCCACGAGCCCCGGTATACCCTACGAGCAGTACTTC. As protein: CASTPTSPGIPYEQYF.

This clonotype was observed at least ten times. The CDR3 DNA reads as TGCGCCAGCAGCCCCGGGACGGAGGATTCACCCCTCCACTTT. This gives the protein CASSPGTEDSPLHF. The rearrangement uses TRBV5-1 and TRBJ1-6; possible D gene TRBD1, 5 bases. The CDR3 covers 14 residues. The ends were cut back, 4 bases at V and 8 bases at J, with 13 bases in the middle. The germline CDR1 and CDR2 sequences are SGHRS and YFSETQ. The full variable domain, rest sourced from reference TRBV5-1 and TRBJ1-6, is KAGVTQTPRYLIKTRGQQVTLSCSPISGHRSVSWYQQTPGQGLQFLFEYFSETQRNKGNFPGRFSGRQFSNSRSEMNVSTLELGDSALYLCASSPGTEDSPLHFGNGTRLTVT.

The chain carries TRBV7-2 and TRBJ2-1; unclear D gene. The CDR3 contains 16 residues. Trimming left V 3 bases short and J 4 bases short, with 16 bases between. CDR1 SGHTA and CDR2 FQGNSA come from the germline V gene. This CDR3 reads CASSFFSEPAYNEQFF. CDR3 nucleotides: TGTGCCAGCAGCTTTTTCTCCGAACCTGCGTACAATGAGCAGTTCTTC.

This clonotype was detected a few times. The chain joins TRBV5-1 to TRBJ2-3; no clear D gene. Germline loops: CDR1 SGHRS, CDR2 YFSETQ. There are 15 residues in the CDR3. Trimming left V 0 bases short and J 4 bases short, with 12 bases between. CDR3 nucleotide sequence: TGCGCCAGCAGCTTGGTAACTACCTCCCCAGATACGCAGTATTTT. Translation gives CASSLVTTSPDTQYF. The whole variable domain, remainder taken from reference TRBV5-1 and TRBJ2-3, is KAGVTQTPRYLIKTRGQQVTLSCSPISGHRSVSWYQQTPGQGLQFLFEYFSETQRNKGNFPGRFSGRQFSNSRSEMNVSTLELGDSALYLCASSLVTTSPDTQYFGPGTRLTVL.

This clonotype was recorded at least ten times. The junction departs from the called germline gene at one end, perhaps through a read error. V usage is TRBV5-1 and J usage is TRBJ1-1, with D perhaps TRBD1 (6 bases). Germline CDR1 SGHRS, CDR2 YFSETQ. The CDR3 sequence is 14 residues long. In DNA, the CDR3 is TGTGCCAGCAGCTTAGGGGGAATTGGGACTGAAGCTTTCTTT. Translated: CASSLGGIGTEAFF.

The CDR3 DNA reads as TGCACCAGCAGCCCACAGGATCTGCCCTACGAGCAGTACTTC. Translation gives CTSSPQDLPYEQYF. V and J are TRBV1 and TRBJ2-7; TRBD1, the table's D call, lacks a check against the DNA. TRBV1 is a pseudogene. This CDR3 has 14 amino acids.

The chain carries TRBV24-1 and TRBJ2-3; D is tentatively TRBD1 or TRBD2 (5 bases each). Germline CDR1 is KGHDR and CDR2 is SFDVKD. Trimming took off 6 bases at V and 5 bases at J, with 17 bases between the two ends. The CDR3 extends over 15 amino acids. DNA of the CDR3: TGTGCCACCAGTCCACCCCAGGGCGCGGGAGATACGCAGTATTTT. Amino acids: CATSPPQGAGDTQYF.

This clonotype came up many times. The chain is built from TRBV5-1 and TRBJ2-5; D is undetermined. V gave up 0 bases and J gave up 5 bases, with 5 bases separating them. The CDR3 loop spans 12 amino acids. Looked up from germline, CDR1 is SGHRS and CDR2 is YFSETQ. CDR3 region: CASSLGSETQYF. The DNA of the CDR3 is TGCGCCAGCAGCTTGGGCTCTGAGACCCAGTACTTC.

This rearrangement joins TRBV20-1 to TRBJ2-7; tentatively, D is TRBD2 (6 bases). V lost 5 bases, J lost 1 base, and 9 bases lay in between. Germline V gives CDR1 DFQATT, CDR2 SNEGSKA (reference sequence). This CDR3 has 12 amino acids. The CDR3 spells CSASGLSYEQYF. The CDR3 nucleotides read TGCAGTGCTTCGGGACTTTCCTACGAGCAGTACTTC.

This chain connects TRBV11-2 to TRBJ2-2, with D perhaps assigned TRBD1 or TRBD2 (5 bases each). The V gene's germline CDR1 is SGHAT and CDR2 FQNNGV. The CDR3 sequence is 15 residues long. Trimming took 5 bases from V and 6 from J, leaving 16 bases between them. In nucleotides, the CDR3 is TGTGCCAGCAGCCCACAGCGGCTAGGGGCCGGGGAGCTGTTTTTT. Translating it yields CASSPQRLGAGELFF.

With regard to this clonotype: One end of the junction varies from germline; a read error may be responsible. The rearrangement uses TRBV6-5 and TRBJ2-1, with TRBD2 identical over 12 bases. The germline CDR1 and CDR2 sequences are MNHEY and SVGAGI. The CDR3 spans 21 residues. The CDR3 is CASRFVRGRLAGEDSYNGQFF. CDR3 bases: TGTGCCAGCAGATTCGTCAGGGGTCGACTAGCGGGAGAAGACTCCTACAATGGGCAGTTCTTC.

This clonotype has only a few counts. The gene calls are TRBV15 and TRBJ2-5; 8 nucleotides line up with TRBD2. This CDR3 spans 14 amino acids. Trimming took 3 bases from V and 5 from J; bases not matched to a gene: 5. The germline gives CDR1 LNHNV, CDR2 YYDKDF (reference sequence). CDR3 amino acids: CATSSGGAGETQYF. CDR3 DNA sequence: TGTGCCACCAGCAGCGGGGGGGCAGGGGAGACCCAGTACTTC.

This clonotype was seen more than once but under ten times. The CDR3 coding sequence is TGTGCCAGCGGTCGTACTACCGTCACCGGGGAGCTGTTTTTT. Protein: CASGRTTVTGELFF. The chain recombines TRBV2 with TRBJ2-2; D gene ambiguous. Trimming took 8 bases from V and 4 from J, leaving 14 bases between them. Per the germline V gene, CDR1 is SNHLY and CDR2 is FYNNEI. This CDR3 spans 14 amino acids. Full variable domain (remainder filled in from reference TRBV2 and TRBJ2-2): EPEVTQTPSHQVTQMGQEVILRCVPISNHLYFYWYRQILGQKVEFLVSFYNNEISEKSEIFDDQFSVERPDGSNFTLKIRSTKLEDSAMYFCASGRTTVTGELFFGEGSRLTVL.